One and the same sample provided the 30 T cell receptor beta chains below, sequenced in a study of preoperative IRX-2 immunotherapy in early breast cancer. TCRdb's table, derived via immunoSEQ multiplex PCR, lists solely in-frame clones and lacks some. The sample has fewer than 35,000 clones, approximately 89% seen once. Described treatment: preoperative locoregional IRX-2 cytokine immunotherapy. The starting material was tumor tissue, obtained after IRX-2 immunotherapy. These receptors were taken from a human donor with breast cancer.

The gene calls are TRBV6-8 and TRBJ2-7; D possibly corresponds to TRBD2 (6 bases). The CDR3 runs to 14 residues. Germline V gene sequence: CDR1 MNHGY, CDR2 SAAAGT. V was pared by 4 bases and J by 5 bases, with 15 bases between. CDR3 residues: CASSSGRGWDEQYF. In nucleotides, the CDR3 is TGTGCCAGCAGTTCCGGACGGGGGTGGGACGAGCAGTACTTC.

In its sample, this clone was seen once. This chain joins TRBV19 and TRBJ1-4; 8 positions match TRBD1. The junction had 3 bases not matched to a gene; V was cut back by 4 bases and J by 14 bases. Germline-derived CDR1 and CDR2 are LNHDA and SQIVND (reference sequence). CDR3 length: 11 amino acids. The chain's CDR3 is CASSKGQALFF. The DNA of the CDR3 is TGTGCCAGTAGTAAGGGACAGGCTCTGTTTTTT. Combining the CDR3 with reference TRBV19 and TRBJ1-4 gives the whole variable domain DGGITQSPKYLFRKEGQNVTLSCEQNLNHDAMYWYRQDPGQGLRLIYYSQIVNDFQKGDIAEGYSVSREKKESFPLTVTSAQKNPTAFYLCASSKGQALFFGSGTQLSVL.

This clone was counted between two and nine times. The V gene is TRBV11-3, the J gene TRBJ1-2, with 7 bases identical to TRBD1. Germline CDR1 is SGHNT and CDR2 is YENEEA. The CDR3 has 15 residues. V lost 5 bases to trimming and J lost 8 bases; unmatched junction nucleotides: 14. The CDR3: CASSPTGKLGGGYTF. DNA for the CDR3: TGTGCCAGCAGCCCGACAGGGAAGTTAGGAGGAGGCTACACCTTC.

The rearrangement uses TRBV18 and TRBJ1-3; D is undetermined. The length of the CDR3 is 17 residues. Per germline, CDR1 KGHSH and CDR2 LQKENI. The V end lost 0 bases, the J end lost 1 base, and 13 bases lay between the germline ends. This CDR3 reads CASSPPAGRESGNTIYF. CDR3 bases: TGTGCCAGCTCACCACCGGCAGGAAGAGAATCTGGAAACACCATATATTTT.

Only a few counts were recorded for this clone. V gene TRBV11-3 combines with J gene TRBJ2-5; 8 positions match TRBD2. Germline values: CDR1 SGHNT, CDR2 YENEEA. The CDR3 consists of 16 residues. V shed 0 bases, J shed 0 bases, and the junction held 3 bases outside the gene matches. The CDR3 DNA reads TGTGCCAGCAGCTTAGAAGCGGGGGAATACCAAGAGACCCAGTACTTC. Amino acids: CASSLEAGEYQETQYF.

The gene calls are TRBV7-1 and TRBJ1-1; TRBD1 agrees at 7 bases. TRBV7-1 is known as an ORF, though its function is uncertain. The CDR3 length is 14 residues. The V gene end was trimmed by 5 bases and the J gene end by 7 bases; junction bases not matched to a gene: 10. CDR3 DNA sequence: TGTGCCAGCAGCCTCGGACAGGCCCGGGGTGAAGCTTTCTTT. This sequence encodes CASSLGQARGEAFF.

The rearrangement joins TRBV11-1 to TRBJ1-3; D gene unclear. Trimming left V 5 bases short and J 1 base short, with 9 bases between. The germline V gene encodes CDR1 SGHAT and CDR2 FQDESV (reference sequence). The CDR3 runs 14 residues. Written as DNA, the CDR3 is TGTGCCAGCAGCACTGTTAGTTCTGGAAACACCATATATTTT. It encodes CASSTVSSGNTIYF. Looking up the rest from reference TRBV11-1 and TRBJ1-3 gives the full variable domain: EAEVAQSPRYKITEKSQAVAFWCDPISGHATLYWYRQILGQGPELLVQFQDESVVDDSQLPKDRFSAERLKGVDSTLKIQPAELGDSAMYLCASSTVSSGNTIYFGEGSWLTVV.

For the CDR3, the DNA is TGTGCCAGCAGCCCGACAGGGCAGATGAACACTGAAGCTTTCTTT. Its translation is CASSPTGQMNTEAFF. The chain has TRBV11-3 and TRBJ1-1; TRBD1 aligns across 7 bases. The CDR3 covers 15 residues. V trimming: 5 bases; J trimming: 0 bases; junction bases outside the gene matches: 6. The germline CDR1 and CDR2 sequences are SGHNT and YENEEA. The whole variable domain, remainder taken from reference TRBV11-3 and TRBJ1-1, is EAGVVQSPRYKIIEKKQPVAFWCNPISGHNTLYWYLQNLGQGPELLIRYENEEAVDDSQLPKDRFSAERLKGVDSTLKIQPAELGDSAVYLCASSPTGQMNTEAFFGQGTRLTVV.

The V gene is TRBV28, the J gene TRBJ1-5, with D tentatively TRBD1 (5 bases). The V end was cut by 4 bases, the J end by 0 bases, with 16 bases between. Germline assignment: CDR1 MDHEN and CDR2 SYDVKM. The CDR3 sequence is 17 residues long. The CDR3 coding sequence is TGTGCCAGCAGTTCCCCTCCGAGACAGTATAGCAATCAGCCCCAGCATTTT. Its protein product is CASSSPPRQYSNQPQHF.

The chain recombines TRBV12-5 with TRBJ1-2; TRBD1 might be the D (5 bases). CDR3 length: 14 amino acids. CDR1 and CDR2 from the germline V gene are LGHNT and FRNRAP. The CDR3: CASTRRGSIYGYTF. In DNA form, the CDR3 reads TGTGCCAGCACCCGACGGGGGAGTATCTATGGCTACACCTTC.

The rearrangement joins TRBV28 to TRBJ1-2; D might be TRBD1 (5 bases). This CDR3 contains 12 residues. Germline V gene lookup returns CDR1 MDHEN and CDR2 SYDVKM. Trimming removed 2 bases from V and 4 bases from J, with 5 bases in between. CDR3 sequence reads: CASSLQGYGYTF. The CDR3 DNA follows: TGTGCCAGCAGTTTACAGGGCTATGGCTACACCTTC.

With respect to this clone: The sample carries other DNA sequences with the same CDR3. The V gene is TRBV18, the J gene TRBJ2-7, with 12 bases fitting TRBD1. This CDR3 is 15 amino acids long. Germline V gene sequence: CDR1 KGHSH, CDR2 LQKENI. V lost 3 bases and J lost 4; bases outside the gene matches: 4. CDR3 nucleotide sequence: TGTGCCAGCTCACCGCCGGGACAGGGGGCGTACGAGCAGTACTTC. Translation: CASSPPGQGAYEQYF.

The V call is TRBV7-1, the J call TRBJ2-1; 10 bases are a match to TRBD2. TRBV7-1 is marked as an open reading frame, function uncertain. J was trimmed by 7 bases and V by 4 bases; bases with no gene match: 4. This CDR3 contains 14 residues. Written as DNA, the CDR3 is TGTGCCAGCAGCTTCGTACTAGCGGGAAATGAGCAGTTCTTC. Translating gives CASSFVLAGNEQFF.

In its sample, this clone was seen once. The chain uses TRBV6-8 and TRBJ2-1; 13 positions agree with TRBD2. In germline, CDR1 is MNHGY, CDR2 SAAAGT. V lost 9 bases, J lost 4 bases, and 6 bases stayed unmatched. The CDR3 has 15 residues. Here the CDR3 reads CASRTSGSPYNEQFF. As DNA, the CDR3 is TGTGCCAGTCGGACTAGCGGGAGCCCTTACAATGAGCAGTTCTTC.

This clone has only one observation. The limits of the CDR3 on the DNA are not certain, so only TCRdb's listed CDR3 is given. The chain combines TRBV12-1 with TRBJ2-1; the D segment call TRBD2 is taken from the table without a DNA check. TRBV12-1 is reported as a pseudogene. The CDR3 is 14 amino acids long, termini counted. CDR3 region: CASSFGLGSNEQFF.

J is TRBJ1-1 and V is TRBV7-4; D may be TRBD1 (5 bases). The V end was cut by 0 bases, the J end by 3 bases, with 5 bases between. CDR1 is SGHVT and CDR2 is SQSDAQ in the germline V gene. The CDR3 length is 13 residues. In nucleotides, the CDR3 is TGTGCCAGCAGCTTAGCGGGACACACTGAAGCTTTCTTT. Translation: CASSLAGHTEAFF.

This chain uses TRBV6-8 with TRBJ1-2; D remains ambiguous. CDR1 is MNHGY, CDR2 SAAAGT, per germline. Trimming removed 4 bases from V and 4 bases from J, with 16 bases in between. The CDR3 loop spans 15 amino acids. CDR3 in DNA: TGTGCCAGCAGTTCCTACCCCTCCGGGATCTATGGCTACACCTTC. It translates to CASSSYPSGIYGYTF.

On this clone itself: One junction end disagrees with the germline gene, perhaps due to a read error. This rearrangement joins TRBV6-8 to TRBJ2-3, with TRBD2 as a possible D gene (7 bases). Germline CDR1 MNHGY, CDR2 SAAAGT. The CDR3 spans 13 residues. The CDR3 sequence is CAISGGAADTQYF. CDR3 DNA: TGTGCCATCAGTGGGGGGGCGGCAGATACGCAGTATTTT.

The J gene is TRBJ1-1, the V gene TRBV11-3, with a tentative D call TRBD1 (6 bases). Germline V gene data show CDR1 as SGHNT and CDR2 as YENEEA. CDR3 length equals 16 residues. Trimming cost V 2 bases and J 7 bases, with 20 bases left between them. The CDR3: CASSLQHLQGKSEAFF. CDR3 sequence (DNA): TGTGCCAGCAGCTTACAACACTTACAGGGTAAAAGTGAAGCTTTCTTT.

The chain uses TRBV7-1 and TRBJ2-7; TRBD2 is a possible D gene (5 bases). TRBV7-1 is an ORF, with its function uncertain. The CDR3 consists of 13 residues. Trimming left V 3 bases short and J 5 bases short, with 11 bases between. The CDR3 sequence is CASSSTGVHEQYF. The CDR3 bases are TGTGCCAGCAGCTCTACCGGGGTCCACGAGCAGTACTTC.

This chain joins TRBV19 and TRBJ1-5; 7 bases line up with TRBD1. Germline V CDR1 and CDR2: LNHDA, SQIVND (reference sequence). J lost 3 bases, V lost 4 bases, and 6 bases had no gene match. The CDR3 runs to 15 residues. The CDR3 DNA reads TGTGCCAGTAGTACTGGACAGGCCCCCAATCAGCCCCAGCATTTT. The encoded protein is CASSTGQAPNQPQHF.

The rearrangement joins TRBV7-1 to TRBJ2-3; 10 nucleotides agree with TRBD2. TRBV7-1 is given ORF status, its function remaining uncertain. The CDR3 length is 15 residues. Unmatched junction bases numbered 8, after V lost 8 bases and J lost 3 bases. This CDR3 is CASAGRTSGTDTQYF. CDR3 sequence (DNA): TGTGCCAGCGCAGGGAGGACTAGCGGTACAGATACGCAGTATTTT.

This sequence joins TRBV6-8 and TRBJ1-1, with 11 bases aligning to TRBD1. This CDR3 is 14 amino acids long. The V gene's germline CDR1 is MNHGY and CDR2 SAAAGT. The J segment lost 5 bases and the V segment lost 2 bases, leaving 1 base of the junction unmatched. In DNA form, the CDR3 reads TGTGCCAGCAGTTACGGGACAGGGGGAACTGAAGCTTTCTTT. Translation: CASSYGTGGTEAFF.

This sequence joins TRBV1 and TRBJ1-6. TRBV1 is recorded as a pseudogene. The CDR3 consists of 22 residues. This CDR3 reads CASSQDPHDRGPKTMWNSPLHF. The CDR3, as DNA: TGCGCCAGCAGCCAAGATCCCCATGATAGGGGACCTAAGACTATGTGGAATTCACCCCTCCACTTT.

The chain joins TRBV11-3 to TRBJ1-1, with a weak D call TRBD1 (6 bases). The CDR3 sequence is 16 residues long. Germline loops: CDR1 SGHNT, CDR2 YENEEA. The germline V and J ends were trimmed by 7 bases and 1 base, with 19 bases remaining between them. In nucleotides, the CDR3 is TGTGCCAGCACTATCCGCCCGACAGGCCCGAACACTGAAGCTTTCTTT. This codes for CASTIRPTGPNTEAFF.

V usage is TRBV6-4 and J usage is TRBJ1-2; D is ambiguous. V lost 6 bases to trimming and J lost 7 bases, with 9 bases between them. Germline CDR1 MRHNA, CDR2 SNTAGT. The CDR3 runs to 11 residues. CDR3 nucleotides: TGTGCCAGCAGGCTCCGAGGTGGCTACACCTTC. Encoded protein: CASRLRGGYTF.

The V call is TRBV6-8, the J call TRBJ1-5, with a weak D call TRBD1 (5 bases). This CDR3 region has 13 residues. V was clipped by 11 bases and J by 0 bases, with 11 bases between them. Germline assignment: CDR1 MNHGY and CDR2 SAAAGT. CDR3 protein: CAGRQYSNQPQHF. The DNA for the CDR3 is TGTGCCGGACGACAGTATAGCAATCAGCCCCAGCATTTT.

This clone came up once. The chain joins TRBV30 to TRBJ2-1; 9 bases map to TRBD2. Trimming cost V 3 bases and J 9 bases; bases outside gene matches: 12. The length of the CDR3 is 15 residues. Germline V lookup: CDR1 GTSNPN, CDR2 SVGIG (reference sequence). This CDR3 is CAWRRGVAGEGEQFF. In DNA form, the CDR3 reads TGTGCCTGGAGGCGGGGAGTAGCGGGAGAGGGTGAGCAGTTCTTC.

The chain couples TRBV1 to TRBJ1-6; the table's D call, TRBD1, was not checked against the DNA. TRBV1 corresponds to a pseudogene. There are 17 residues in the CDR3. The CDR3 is CASSQERAGQGFSPLHF. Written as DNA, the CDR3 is TGCGCCAGCAGCCAAGAGAGGGCGGGACAGGGTTTCTCACCCCTCCACTTT.

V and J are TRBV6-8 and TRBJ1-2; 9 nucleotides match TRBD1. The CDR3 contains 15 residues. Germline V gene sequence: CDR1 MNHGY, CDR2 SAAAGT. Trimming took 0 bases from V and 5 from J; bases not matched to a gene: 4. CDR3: CASSYSGTGSYGYTF. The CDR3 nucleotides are TGTGCCAGCAGTTACTCGGGGACAGGGTCTTATGGCTACACCTTC.